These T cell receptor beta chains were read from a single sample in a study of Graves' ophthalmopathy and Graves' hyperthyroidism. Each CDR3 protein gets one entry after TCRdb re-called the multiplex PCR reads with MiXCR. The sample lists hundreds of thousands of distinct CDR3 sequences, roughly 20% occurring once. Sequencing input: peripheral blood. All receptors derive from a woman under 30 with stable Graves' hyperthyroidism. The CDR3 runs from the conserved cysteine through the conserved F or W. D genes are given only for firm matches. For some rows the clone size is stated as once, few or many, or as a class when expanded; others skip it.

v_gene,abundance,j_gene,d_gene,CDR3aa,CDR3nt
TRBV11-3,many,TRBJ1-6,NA,CASSGRKGVSRSYNSPLHF,TGTGCCAGCAGCGGACGAAAAGGGGTCTCCCGCTCCTATAATTCACCCCTCCACTTT
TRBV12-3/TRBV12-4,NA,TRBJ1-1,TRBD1,CASSLVRDRGLGVTWGTEAFF,TGTGCCAGCAGTTTAGTGCGGGACAGGGGACTCGGGGTGACATGGGGCACTGAAGCTTTCTTT
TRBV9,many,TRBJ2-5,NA,CASSVAPEQETQYF,TGTGCCAGCAGCGTAGCCCCAGAGCAAGAGACCCAGTACTTC
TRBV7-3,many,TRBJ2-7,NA,CASTHATETYEQYF,TGTGCCAGCACCCATGCGACGGAAACCTACGAGCAGTACTTC
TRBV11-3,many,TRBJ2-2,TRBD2,CASSLTSGNTGELFF,TGTGCCAGCAGCTTGACTAGCGGGAACACCGGGGAGCTGTTTTTT
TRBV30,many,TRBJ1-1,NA,CAWSVGPRGGTEAFF,TGTGCCTGGAGTGTCGGACCGAGGGGGGGGACTGAAGCTTTCTTT
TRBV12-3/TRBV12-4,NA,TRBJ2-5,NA,CASSPQSSQETQYF,TGTGCCAGCAGTCCACAGAGCTCACAAGAGACCCAGTACTTC
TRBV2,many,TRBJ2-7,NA,CASSATLGQLSYEQYF,TGTGCCAGCAGTGCTACTCTAGGACAGCTGTCCTACGAGCAGTACTTC
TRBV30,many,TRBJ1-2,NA,CAWSVQRNGYTF,TGTGCCTGGAGTGTACAGAGAAATGGCTACACCTTC
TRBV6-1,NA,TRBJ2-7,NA,CASSRDGNSYEQYF,TGTGCCAGCTCTAGGGACGGGAACTCCTACGAGCAGTACTTC
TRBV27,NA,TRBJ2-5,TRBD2,CASSFSTSGGPSYQETQYF,TGTGCCAGCAGTTTCTCGACTAGCGGGGGGCCTTCGTACCAAGAGACCCAGTACTTC
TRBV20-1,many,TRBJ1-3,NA,CSALTGGTDTIYF,TGCAGTGCTCTTACAGGAGGAACAGACACCATATATTTT
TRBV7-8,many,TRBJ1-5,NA,CASSLVASSRPQHF,TGTGCCAGCAGCTTAGTTGCCTCCTCGCGGCCCCAGCATTTT
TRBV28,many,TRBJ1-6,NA,CASSWNSPLHF,TGTGCCAGCAGTTGGAATTCACCCCTCCACTTT
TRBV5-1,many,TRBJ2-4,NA,CASTKGPGAIQYF,TGCGCCAGCACCAAAGGGCCTGGCGCCATTCAGTACTTC
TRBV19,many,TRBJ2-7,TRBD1,CASSTRTGGYEQYF,TGTGCCAGTAGTACGAGGACAGGGGGATACGAGCAGTACTTC
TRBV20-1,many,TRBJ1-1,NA,CSDQERPTFRGTEAFF,TGCAGCGATCAAGAGCGACCGACCTTTAGAGGGACTGAAGCTTTCTTT
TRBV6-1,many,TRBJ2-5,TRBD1,CASSKPGQQQETQYF,TGTGCCAGCAGTAAACCGGGACAGCAACAAGAGACCCAGTACTTC
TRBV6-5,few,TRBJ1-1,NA,CASSYGLRNTEAFF,TGTGCCAGCAGTTACGGCCTCAGGAACACTGAAGCTTTCTTT
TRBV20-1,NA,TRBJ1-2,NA,CSARDGKGSYGYTF,TGCAGTGCTAGAGATGGAAAGGGAAGCTATGGCTACACCTTC
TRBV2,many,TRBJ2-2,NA,CASKPGSGELFF,TGTGCCAGCAAACCAGGGTCCGGGGAGCTGTTTTTT
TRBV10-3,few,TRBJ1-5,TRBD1,CAISAGPRDRVDQPQHF,TGTGCCATCAGTGCGGGACCTCGGGACAGGGTCGATCAGCCCCAGCATTTT
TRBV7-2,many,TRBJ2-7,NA,CASSRSGKSSYEQYF,TGTGCCAGCAGCCGTAGCGGAAAAAGCTCCTACGAGCAGTACTTC
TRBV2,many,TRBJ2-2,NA,CASLVHPTGELFF,TGTGCCAGCCTAGTCCATCCCACCGGGGAGCTGTTTTTT
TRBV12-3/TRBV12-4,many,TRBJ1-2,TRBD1,CASRHSTGYGYTF,TGTGCCAGCAGACATTCGACAGGGTATGGCTACACCTTC
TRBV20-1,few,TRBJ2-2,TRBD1,CSAARGGSNTGELFF,TGCAGTGCAGCCCGAGGGGGCTCGAACACCGGGGAGCTGTTTTTT
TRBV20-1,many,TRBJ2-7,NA,CSARDRQRGSYEQYF,TGCAGTGCTAGAGATCGGCAGAGGGGCTCCTACGAGCAGTACTTC
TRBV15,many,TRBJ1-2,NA,CATSREGRVNDYGYTF,TGTGCCACCAGCAGAGAGGGCAGGGTTAATGACTATGGCTACACCTTC
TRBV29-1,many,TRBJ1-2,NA,CSAVMPSYGYTF,TGCAGCGCGGTCATGCCCTCCTATGGCTACACCTTC
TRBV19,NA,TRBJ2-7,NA,CASSNLGGAYEQYF,TGTGCCAGTAGTAACTTAGGCGGTGCCTACGAGCAGTACTTC
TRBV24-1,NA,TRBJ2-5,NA,CATSDLLIQGHRETQYF,TGTGCCACCAGTGATTTGCTCATTCAGGGGCACCGGGAGACCCAGTACTTC
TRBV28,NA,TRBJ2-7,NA,CASSALIGGSYEQYF,TGTGCCAGCAGCGCCCTGATTGGGGGATCCTACGAGCAGTACTTC
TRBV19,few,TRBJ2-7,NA,CASRGAGVAQYF,TGTGCCTCCCGAGGGGCCGGAGTCGCGCAGTACTTC
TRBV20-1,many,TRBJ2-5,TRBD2,CSATPTTSGVGETQYF,TGCAGTGCTACCCCAACGACTAGCGGGGTGGGAGAGACCCAGTACTTC
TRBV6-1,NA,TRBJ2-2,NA,CASSVEQGNTGELFF,TGTGCCAGCAGTGTAGAACAGGGTAACACCGGGGAGCTGTTTTTT
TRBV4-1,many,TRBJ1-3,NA,CASSQDFYGLQDTIYF,TGCGCCAGCAGCCAAGATTTCTATGGGCTTCAGGACACCATATATTTT
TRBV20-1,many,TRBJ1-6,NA,CSARDQGSNSPLHF,TGCAGTGCTAGAGACCAGGGATCTAATTCACCCCTCCACTTT
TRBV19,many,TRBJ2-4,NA,CASTSVGAKNIQYF,NA
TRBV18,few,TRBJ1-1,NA,CASSPSPRKQGGTEAFF,TGTGCCAGCTCACCGTCGCCGCGTAAGCAGGGTGGCACTGAAGCTTTCTTT
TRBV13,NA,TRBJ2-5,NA,CASSPRDGLTQYF,TGTGCCAGCAGCCCACGAGACGGGTTGACCCAGTACTTC
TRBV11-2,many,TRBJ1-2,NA,CASNQPVSGGYTF,TGTGCCAGCAACCAACCCGTTTCGGGGGGCTACACCTTC
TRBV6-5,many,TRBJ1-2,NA,CASSYRSGYGYTF,TGTGCCAGCAGTTACAGGAGTGGCTATGGCTACACCTTC
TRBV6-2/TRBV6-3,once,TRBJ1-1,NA,CASSYWIHTEAFF,TGTGCCAGCAGTTACTGGATTCACACTGAAGCTTTCTTT
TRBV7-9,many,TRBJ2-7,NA,CASSSASVSYEQYF,TGTGCCAGCAGCTCAGCTAGCGTCTCCTACGAGCAGTACTTC
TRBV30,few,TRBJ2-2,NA,CAWSVEGSRTGELFF,TGTGCCTGGAGTGTAGAAGGGTCGCGGACCGGGGAGCTGTTTTTT
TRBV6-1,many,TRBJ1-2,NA,CASSGTGTTKSYGYTF,TGTGCCAGCAGTGGGACTGGGACTACCAAATCCTATGGCTACACCTTC
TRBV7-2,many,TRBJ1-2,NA,CASSLGVSARVYGYTF,TGTGCCAGCAGCTTAGGAGTTTCAGCTAGGGTTTATGGCTACACCTTC
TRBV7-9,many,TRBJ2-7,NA,CASSQRSEQYF,TGTGCCAGCAGCCAAAGATCCGAGCAGTACTTC
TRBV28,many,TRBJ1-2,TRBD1,CASSVDRDLYGYTF,TGTGCCAGCAGTGTAGACAGGGACCTCTATGGCTACACCTTC
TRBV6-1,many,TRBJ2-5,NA,CASSRAKETQYF,TGTGCCAGCAGTCGAGCCAAAGAGACCCAGTACTTC
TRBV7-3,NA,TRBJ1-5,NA,CASSKGDLNQPQHF,TGTGCCAGCAGCAAGGGCGACTTAAATCAGCCCCAGCATTTT
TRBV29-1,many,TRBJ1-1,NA,CSTYVRSDTEAFF,TGCAGCACTTACGTACGCTCGGACACTGAAGCTTTCTTT
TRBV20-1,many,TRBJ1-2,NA,CSARRLDRNYGYTF,TGCAGTGCTAGACGTCTTGACAGAAACTATGGCTACACCTTC
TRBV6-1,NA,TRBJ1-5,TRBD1,CAIRGQGEGQPQHF,TGTGCCATCAGGGGACAGGGTGAAGGACAGCCCCAGCATTTT
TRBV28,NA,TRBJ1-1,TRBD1,CASREGTGAAFF,TGTGCCAGCAGGGAAGGGACAGGGGCAGCTTTCTTT
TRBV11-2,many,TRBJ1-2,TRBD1,CASSSETGPGYTF,TGTGCCAGCAGCTCAGAGACAGGGCCTGGCTACACCTTC
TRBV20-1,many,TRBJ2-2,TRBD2,CSARGLAGGTGELFF,TGCAGTGCTAGAGGACTAGCGGGAGGGACCGGGGAGCTGTTTTTT
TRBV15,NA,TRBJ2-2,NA,CATASIESTGELFF,TGTGCCACCGCATCCATAGAGTCCACCGGGGAGCTGTTTTTT
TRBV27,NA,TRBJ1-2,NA,CASKRYRAGGYTF,TGTGCCAGCAAGAGGTACAGGGCCGGCGGCTACACCTTC
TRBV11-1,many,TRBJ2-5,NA,CASSSDSWETQYF,TGTGCCAGCAGCTCGGACAGTTGGGAGACCCAGTACTTC